These 21 T cell receptor beta chains originate from one sample sequenced in a study of blood T cell repertoires in COVID-19. Some clones are missing from TCRdb's copy, which holds only in-frame ones; the method was immunoSEQ multiplex PCR. The sample gives about 91,000 clones, roughly three quarters of which show up once; roughly 9.8% is in the top ten. The source material was peripheral blood. The receptors shown here come from an elderly woman with acute or convalescent COVID-19.

V and J are TRBV6-5 and TRBJ1-4; no firm D call. This CDR3 has 15 residues. The V gene's germline CDR1 is MNHEY and CDR2 SVGAGI. V lost 5 bases, J lost 0 bases, and 10 bases lay in between. CDR3 in DNA: TGTGCCAGCAGTCCCCCCGGGACAACTAATGAAAAACTGTTTTTT. Encoded protein: CASSPPGTTNEKLFF.

The chain has TRBV7-8 and TRBJ2-7; TRBD2 might be the D (5 bases). This CDR3 has 14 amino acids. Germline V gene sequence: CDR1 SGHVS, CDR2 FQNEAQ. V lost 6 bases, J lost 0 bases, and 12 bases lay in between. The DNA of the CDR3 is TGTGCCAGCAGTCTCCGACGGGGCTCCTACGAGCAGTACTTC. As protein: CASSLRRGSYEQYF.

This clone is labeled as medium-sized (0.01 to 0.1%). The chain links TRBV15 to TRBJ1-5, with D possibly TRBD1 on 6 matching bases. Trimming took 3 bases from V and 0 from J, leaving 18 bases between them. CDR1 and CDR2 (germline): LNHNV, YYDKDF (reference sequence). The CDR3 loop spans 18 amino acids. CDR3 nucleotides: TGTGCCACCAGCAGCCCCCCGGGACATTATTTTAGCAATCAGCCCCAGCATTTT. The encoded protein is CATSSPPGHYFSNQPQHF.

V usage is TRBV5-6 and J usage is TRBJ2-5; 14 nucleotides match TRBD2. The CDR3 is 17 residues long. V was clipped by 7 bases and J by 5 bases; unmatched bases: 13. The germline CDR1 and CDR2 sequences are SGHDT and YYEEEE. The DNA for the CDR3 is TGTGCCAGCGGACCGGGACTAGCGGGAGAGGAGAGCGAGACCCAGTACTTC. Translating it yields CASGPGLAGEESETQYF.

The chain carries TRBV5-1 and TRBJ1-2, with D unclear. V lost 0 bases and J 4 bases, leaving 7 bases between the germline ends. The germline gives CDR1 SGHRS, CDR2 YFSETQ. This CDR3 region has 13 residues. DNA for the CDR3: TGCGCCAGCAGCTTGGAGGGAGCCTATGGCTACACCTTC. Protein sequence: CASSLEGAYGYTF. Full variable domain (outside the CDR3, taken from reference TRBV5-1 and TRBJ1-2): KAGVTQTPRYLIKTRGQQVTLSCSPISGHRSVSWYQQTPGQGLQFLFEYFSETQRNKGNFPGRFSGRQFSNSRSEMNVSTLELGDSALYLCASSLEGAYGYTFGSGTRLTVV.

DNA of the CDR3: TGTGCCAGCAGTGAAGTCAGTGCCCTGAACACTGAAGCTTTCTTT. Translation: CASSEVSALNTEAFF. V usage is TRBV2 and J usage is TRBJ1-1, with unresolved D. The CDR3 is 15 amino acids. Per germline, CDR1 SNHLY and CDR2 FYNNEI. V lost 1 base to trimming and J lost 0 bases, with 9 bases between them.

The chain links TRBV4-1 to TRBJ2-7, with 8 bases fitting TRBD2. Trimming at V came to 4 bases and at J to 2 bases, leaving 10 bases not matched to a gene. The germline V gene has CDR1 MGHRA and CDR2 YSYEKL. The CDR3 extends over 16 amino acids. CDR3 in amino acids: CASSPSLAGPPYEQYF. Here the CDR3 DNA reads TGCGCCAGCAGCCCTTCTCTAGCGGGCCCCCCCTACGAGCAGTACTTC.

The CDR3 region is CASSQDSQGGVTQYF. The CDR3 coding sequence is TGTGCCAGCAGCCAAGATAGTCAGGGCGGAGTGACCCAGTACTTC. The rearrangement links TRBV3-1 (or the pseudogene TRBV3-2) to TRBJ2-5, with D possibly matching TRBD1 (5 bases). The germline gives CDR1 LGHDT, CDR2 YNNKEL (reference sequence). With 0 bases removed from V and 7 bases from J, the gap between germline ends came to 15 bases. The CDR3 runs 15 residues.

V and J are TRBV7-3 and TRBJ2-1, with 10 bases that match TRBD1. V lost 1 base, J lost 3 bases, and 6 bases stayed unmatched. The germline gives CDR1 SGHTA, CDR2 FQGTGA. The CDR3 loop spans 17 amino acids. This CDR3 reads CASSLRGDRGNYNEQFF. The CDR3 region has the DNA TGTGCCAGCAGCTTAAGGGGGGACAGGGGTAACTACAATGAGCAGTTCTTC.

This clone was found once. The chain couples TRBV4-3 to TRBJ1-2; the D gene is possibly TRBD1 (6 bases). The CDR3 contains 16 residues. Germline V CDR1 and CDR2: LGHNA, YSLEER. Trimming shortened V by 0 bases and J by 4 bases, and 15 bases separated the two germline ends. CDR3 nucleotide sequence: TGCGCCAGCAGCCAAGAGGGTAGGGGGAGTACCTATGGCTACACCTTC. Its translation is CASSQEGRGSTYGYTF.

This rearrangement joins TRBV18 to TRBJ1-3; D might be TRBD1 (5 bases). The CDR3 spans 15 residues. V lost 2 bases, J lost 0 bases, and 8 bases lay in between. The V gene's germline CDR1 is KGHSH and CDR2 LQKENI. In DNA, the CDR3 is TGTGCCAGCTCACCAGCCCAGGGCTCTGGAAACACCATATATTTT. Translation gives CASSPAQGSGNTIYF.

This rearrangement joins TRBV9 to TRBJ1-2; TRBD1 aligns across 8 bases. V was pared by 3 bases and J by 4 bases, with 5 bases of the junction left unmatched. There are 14 residues in the CDR3. Germline CDR1 SGDLS, CDR2 YYNGEE. Here the CDR3 DNA reads TGTGCCAGCAGCGCCGGACAGGGCCGCTATGGCTACACCTTC. Translation gives CASSAGQGRYGYTF.

The J gene is TRBJ2-1, the V gene TRBV21-1; the table's D call of TRBD2 was not tested on the DNA. TRBV21-1 constitutes a pseudogene. CDR3 length: 17 residues. This CDR3 reads CASSAPTSGRAYNEQFF. Here the CDR3 DNA reads TGTGCCAGCAGCGCCCCGACTAGCGGGAGGGCGTACAATGAGCAGTTCTTC.

CDR3 sequence: CASSVGLAGHNEQFF. In nucleotides, the CDR3 is TGTGCCAGCAGCGTAGGGCTAGCGGGACACAATGAGCAGTTCTTC. The chain is built from TRBV9 and TRBJ2-1; 9 bases are a match to TRBD2. The CDR3 runs to 15 residues. Germline-derived CDR1 and CDR2 are SGDLS and YYNGEE. Losses at the gene ends were 0 bases for V and 5 bases for J; bases not matched to a gene: 3.

This clone was recorded once. The chain links TRBV5-8 to TRBJ1-1, with D maybe TRBD1 (6 bases). CDR3 length: 14 residues. Trimming took off 1 base at V and 1 base at J, with 8 bases between the two ends. Germline V gene lookup returns CDR1 SGHTS and CDR2 YDEGEE. CDR3 DNA sequence: TGTGCCAGCAGCTTGTTACAGGGGAACACTGAAGCTTTCTTT. It is translated as CASSLLQGNTEAFF.

The chain links TRBV9 to TRBJ2-2; 8 bases map to TRBD1. V was pared by 4 bases and J by 3 bases, with 5 bases of the junction left unmatched. Germline-derived CDR1 and CDR2 are SGDLS and YYNGEE. This CDR3 comprises 15 residues. The CDR3 loop reads CASSLGQGHTGELFF. The CDR3 DNA is TGTGCCAGCAGCCTAGGACAGGGCCACACCGGGGAGCTGTTTTTT.

The sample holds one count of this clone. The chain recombines TRBV4-3 with TRBJ2-7; 7 nucleotides match TRBD2. Germline V gives CDR1 LGHNA, CDR2 YSLEER. CDR3 size: 15 residues. Unmatched junction bases numbered 6, after V lost 0 bases and J lost 4 bases. The CDR3 here is CASSQDPGREYEQYF. CDR3 DNA: TGCGCCAGCAGCCAAGATCCGGGGAGGGAGTACGAGCAGTACTTC.

This clone came up once. V usage is TRBV6-2 or TRBV6-3 and J usage is TRBJ1-1; D not certain. The CDR3 is 11 amino acids. CDR1 MNHEY and CDR2 SVGEGT come from the germline V gene. V was clipped by 5 bases and J by 8 bases, with 9 bases between them. CDR3 sequence reads: CASSQSSEAFF. CDR3 nucleotides: TGTGCCAGCAGTCAGTCCTCCGAAGCTTTCTTT.

This sequence joins TRBV4-2 and TRBJ2-5; 8 bases map to TRBD1. Germline loops: CDR1 LGHNA, CDR2 YNFKEQ. This CDR3 has 16 amino acids. After removal of 3 bases from V and 1 base from J, the junction contained 7 bases not matched to a gene. The chain's CDR3 is CASSQEDRAFQETQYF. The DNA of the CDR3 is TGTGCCAGCAGCCAGGAGGACAGGGCTTTCCAAGAGACCCAGTACTTC.

The chain uses TRBV7-3 and TRBJ1-2; 8 bases fit TRBD1. V lost 5 bases, J lost 6 bases, and 5 bases stayed unmatched. The CDR3 has 13 amino acids. CDR1 and CDR2 from the germline V gene are SGHTA and FQGTGA. The CDR3 loop reads CASSPGGANGYTF. For the CDR3, the DNA is TGTGCCAGCAGCCCAGGGGGCGCGAATGGCTACACCTTC.

The chain is built from TRBV6-5 and TRBJ2-7; D not resolved. The CDR3 is 11 residues long. The germline gives CDR1 MNHEY, CDR2 SVGAGI. Trimming cost V 5 bases and J 6 bases, with 8 bases left between them. The CDR3 region has the DNA TGTGCCAGCAGTAATTCTCCCGAGCAGTACTTC. This sequence encodes CASSNSPEQYF.